Below, 22 T cell receptor beta chains from the same sample are listed, as sequenced in a study of OX40 agonist ivuxolimab in advanced cancers. Repertoires were generated with immunoSEQ multiplex PCR, while TCRdb's copy carries only in-frame clones and drops some. The sample carries over 80,000 clones, 70% to 90% recorded once. The specimen comprised CD4+ or CD8+ T cells sorted from blood, sampled in a trial of the OX40 agonist ivuxolimab. The receptors derive from an adult with an advanced solid tumor such as melanoma, head and neck, liver or kidney cancer.

This chain links TRBV27 with TRBJ1-2, with 9 positions matching TRBD1. Germline V gene sequence: CDR1 MNHEY, CDR2 SMNVEV (reference sequence). The CDR3 covers 14 residues. The ends lost 4 bases at V and 8 bases at J; junction bases unmatched: 8. CDR3 nucleotides: TGTGCCAGCAGTTCACAAACAGGGGGCGACGGCTACACCTTC. Amino acid sequence: CASSSQTGGDGYTF.

Turning to this clone: At one end the junction does not follow the germline gene, possibly because of a read error. This chain uses TRBV7-7 with TRBJ2-1; D remains ambiguous. Germline V gene sequence: CDR1 SSHAT, CDR2 FNYEAQ (reference sequence). The CDR3 runs to 14 residues. In nucleotides, the CDR3 is TGTGCTAGCAGCCTGTCAACAGCATACAATGAGCAGTTCTTC. It codes for CASSLSTAYNEQFF.

V gene TRBV7-6 combines with J gene TRBJ1-1; D is perhaps TRBD1 (5 bases). The germline V gene encodes CDR1 SGHVS and CDR2 FNYEAQ. The ends were cut back, 5 bases at V and 3 bases at J, with 16 bases in the middle. The CDR3 has 15 amino acids. CDR3 amino acids: CASSPRAGMDTEAFF. CDR3 DNA sequence: TGTGCCAGCAGCCCCCGGGCAGGGATGGACACTGAAGCTTTCTTT.

The chain has TRBV19 and TRBJ2-4; D unresolved. Looked up from germline, CDR1 is LNHDA and CDR2 is SQIVND (reference sequence). The V and J ends lost 2 bases and 0 bases respectively, with 8 bases between them. The CDR3 has 15 residues. CDR3 loop: CASSITEPAKNIQYF. The DNA of the CDR3 is TGTGCCAGTAGTATAACAGAACCAGCCAAAAACATTCAGTACTTC.

The chain joins TRBV9 to TRBJ2-7; 9 positions match TRBD1. The V segment lost 0 bases and the J segment 5 bases; nucleotides outside the gene matches: 9. CDR3 length equals 16 residues. Germline V gene sequence: CDR1 SGDLS, CDR2 YYNGEE. CDR3 in amino acids: CASSVEGQGIPDEQYF. The CDR3 bases are TGTGCCAGCAGCGTAGAGGGACAGGGAATTCCCGACGAGCAGTACTTC.

This clone was detected only a few times. The CDR3 sequence: CASSRDSGDSYNEQFF. The DNA of the CDR3 is TGCGCCAGCTCTCGGGATAGCGGGGACTCCTACAATGAGCAGTTCTTC. The chain employs TRBV5-1 and TRBJ2-1; 8 nucleotides agree with TRBD2. This CDR3 comprises 16 residues. CDR1 is SGHRS and CDR2 is YFSETQ in the germline V gene. Trimming took 7 bases from V and 0 from J; bases not matched to a gene: 9.

The gene calls are TRBV6-7 and TRBJ1-5; possibly TRBD1 for D (5 bases). TRBV6-7 is an ORF; its function is uncertain. V was trimmed by 6 bases and J by 0 bases, leaving 9 bases between them. The CDR3 runs to 14 residues. The CDR3 is CASRGRDSNQPQHF. In DNA, the CDR3 is TGTGCCAGCAGGGGCAGGGATAGCAATCAGCCCCAGCATTTT.

CDR3 nucleotide sequence: TGTGCCAGCGGACAAGAGACCCAGTACTTC. It translates to CASGQETQYF. The chain couples TRBV25-1 to TRBJ2-5; D not certain. This CDR3 comprises 10 residues. Germline V CDR1 and CDR2: MGHDK, SYGVNS. V was pared by 8 bases and J by 2 bases, with 3 bases between.

On this clone: A read error may produce the germline difference seen at one junction end. The chain uses TRBV7-7 and TRBJ1-4; a weak D match, TRBD1 (5 bases). CDR1 is SSHAT, CDR2 FNYEAQ, per germline (reference sequence). The CDR3 totals 15 residues. CDR3 in amino acids: CASSLGPEANEKLFF. The CDR3 bases are TGTGCTAGCAGCTTGGGGCCGGAGGCTAATGAAAAACTGTTTTTT.

DNA for the CDR3: TGTGCCAGCAGCTTAACGCCTGGCGTGAATGAGCAGTTCTTC. Translation: CASSLTPGVNEQFF. This chain links TRBV7-3 with TRBJ2-1; no clear D gene. The CDR3 extends over 14 amino acids. CDR1 is SGHTA and CDR2 is FQGTGA in the germline V gene. Trimming took off 0 bases at V and 7 bases at J, with 10 bases between the two ends.

The genes are TRBV11-2 and TRBJ1-1; TRBD1 matches 9 bases. In germline, CDR1 is SGHAT, CDR2 FQNNGV. V lost 3 bases, J lost 7 bases, and 9 bases stayed unmatched. This CDR3 is 15 amino acids long. The CDR3 DNA reads as TGTGCCAGCAGCTTTTCCGGGACAGGGCTATTTGAAGCTTTCTTT. It yields the protein CASSFSGTGLFEAFF.

The chain links TRBV6-6 to TRBJ1-2, with 7 bases matching TRBD1. V was clipped by 7 bases and J by 5 bases; unmatched bases: 10. CDR3 length: 14 residues. Germline V gives CDR1 MNHNY, CDR2 SVGAGI (reference sequence). Here the CDR3 reads CASTARAGGYGYTF. CDR3 nucleotide sequence: TGTGCCAGCACCGCGAGGGCAGGGGGTTATGGCTACACCTTC.

This sequence joins TRBV6-5 and TRBJ2-1, with 7 bases that match TRBD1. Looked up from germline, CDR1 is MNHEY and CDR2 is SVGAGI. CDR3 length: 16 residues. The V gene end was trimmed by 2 bases and the J gene end by 4 bases; junction bases not matched to a gene: 8. The CDR3 here is CASSYQGQKGYNEQFF. The CDR3 DNA reads as TGTGCCAGCAGTTACCAGGGACAGAAAGGATACAATGAGCAGTTCTTC.

The gene calls are TRBV18 and TRBJ1-1; 8 nucleotides match TRBD1. CDR3 length: 14 residues. Germline CDR1 KGHSH, CDR2 LQKENI. V shed 5 bases and J 3 bases; nucleotides not matched to a gene: 5. Here the CDR3 reads CASSGQGIDTEAFF. The CDR3, as DNA: TGTGCCAGCTCAGGACAGGGAATAGACACTGAAGCTTTCTTT.

The chain couples TRBV18 to TRBJ1-1; a possible D gene is TRBD1 (5 bases). Germline V gene lookup returns CDR1 KGHSH and CDR2 LQKENI. CDR3 length: 14 residues. With 3 bases removed from V and 1 base from J, the gap between germline ends came to 9 bases. CDR3 residues: CASSPLGENTEAFF. Written as DNA, the CDR3 is TGTGCCAGCTCACCTTTAGGGGAGAACACTGAAGCTTTCTTT.

This chain joins TRBV30 and TRBJ1-6; no definite D call. The V gene's germline CDR1 is GTSNPN and CDR2 SVGIG (reference sequence). The V gene lost 0 bases and the J gene lost 6 bases, with 18 bases spanning the gap. There are 17 residues in the CDR3. The DNA for the CDR3 is TGTGCCTGGAGTGTAGATATAGTGTCCAGGTCTAATTCACCCCTCCACTTT. Its translation: CAWSVDIVSRSNSPLHF.

The chain links TRBV5-1 to TRBJ2-2; D unclear. Germline lookup yields CDR1 SGHRS and CDR2 YFSETQ. Trimming shortened V by 3 bases and J by 1 base, and 13 bases separated the two germline ends. The length of the CDR3 is 16 residues. Here the CDR3 DNA reads TGCGCCAGCAGCTCGAGCCGGGTGGGGAACACCGGGGAGCTGTTTTTT. As protein: CASSSSRVGNTGELFF.

The chain has TRBV6-5 and TRBJ1-2; D is unclear. CDR1 is MNHEY, CDR2 SVGAGI, per germline. V lost 0 bases and J 4 bases, leaving 6 bases between the germline ends. The CDR3 contains 13 residues. CDR3 residues: CASSYSSFYGYTF. The CDR3 DNA is TGTGCCAGCAGTTACTCGTCGTTCTATGGCTACACCTTC.

This chain connects TRBV5-1 to TRBJ2-3; 7 positions agree with TRBD2. V gave up 3 bases and J gave up 4 bases; unmatched junction bases: 8. CDR1 and CDR2 from the germline V gene are SGHRS and YFSETQ. CDR3 length: 15 amino acids. The CDR3 reads CASSSRTSFADTQYF. The CDR3 DNA follows: TGCGCCAGCAGCTCCAGGACTAGTTTTGCAGATACGCAGTATTTT.

The CDR3 reads CASSPRTGGYEQYF. CDR3 coding DNA: TGTGCCAGCAGCCCCAGAACGGGAGGCTACGAGCAGTACTTC. V and J are TRBV11-2 and TRBJ2-7; 7 nucleotides agree with TRBD2. V gave up 5 bases and J gave up 3 bases; unmatched junction bases: 7. This CDR3 region has 14 residues. CDR1 is SGHAT, CDR2 FQNNGV, per germline.

The CDR3 sequence is CASSVSGSIYEQFF. The CDR3 DNA is TGTGCCAGTAGTGTTAGCGGGAGTATCTATGAGCAGTTCTTC. This chain uses TRBV19 with TRBJ2-1; TRBD2 matches 9 bases. The ends lost 5 bases at V and 8 bases at J; junction bases unmatched: 7. Germline assignment: CDR1 LNHDA and CDR2 SQIVND (reference sequence). The CDR3 is 14 residues long.

This clone has just one count. The chain links TRBV20-1 to TRBJ2-7, with D maybe TRBD2 (5 bases). The germline V and J ends were trimmed by 5 bases and 7 bases, with 12 bases remaining between them. The CDR3 is 11 amino acids. The germline V gene encodes CDR1 DFQATT and CDR2 SNEGSKA (reference sequence). The CDR3 region has the DNA TGCAGTGCTTCACTAGTCCGGGAGCAGTACTTC. Translation gives CSASLVREQYF.